The rows below give T cell receptor beta chains drawn from one sample of a study of shared clonotypes between healthy human individuals. The repertoire was sequenced with immunoSEQ multiplex PCR; TCRdb's copy has only in-frame clones and lacks some. Here the sample spans fewer than 650,000 clones, roughly four fifths being singletons. Source material: PBMCs. The receptors shown here come from a woman between 40 and 50 years old in good health. Some clones in this sample may be carry-over from other donors' samples. The CDR3 runs from the conserved cysteine through the conserved F or W. A D gene is named only where the DNA matches it firmly. A clone size is listed for some rows: how often the clone was seen (once, few, many), or a class if it is expanded.

V: TRBV15; D: TRBD2; size: .; J: TRBJ2-3; DNA: TGTGCCACCAGCAGAGTACTAGCGGGGATCACAGATACGCAGTATTTT; CDR3: CATSRVLAGITDTQYF
V: TRBV5-1; D: .; size: .; J: TRBJ1-4; DNA: TGCGCCAGCAGCAGGGAGCCTCCGGGGGGGGCGGGCAATGAAAAACTGTTTTTT; CDR3: CASSREPPGGAGNEKLFF
V: TRBV4-2; D: TRBD2; size: .; J: TRBJ2-7; DNA: TGTGCCAGCAGCCCGACTAGCGCCTACGAGCAGTACTTC; CDR3: CASSPTSAYEQYF
V: TRBV28; D: .; size: few; J: TRBJ2-7; DNA: TGTGCCAGCAGTTTAGGTGGAGGGGGCGCGGAAGAGCAGTACTTC; CDR3: CASSLGGGGAEEQYF
V: TRBV2; D: .; size: .; J: TRBJ2-3; DNA: TGTGCCAGCAGGGTCAGCACAGATACGCAGTATTTT; CDR3: CASRVSTDTQYF
V: TRBV6-1; D: .; size: .; J: TRBJ2-5; DNA: TGTGCCAGCCATCCTGGCGGGGAGGTGTCAGAGACCCAGTACTTC; CDR3: CASHPGGEVSETQYF
V: TRBV5-1; D: .; size: .; J: TRBJ2-2; DNA: TGCGCCAGCAGCTTGGTAGGCGGGGCGAACACCGGGGAGCTGTTTTTT; CDR3: CASSLVGGANTGELFF
V: TRBV6-6; D: TRBD2; size: .; J: TRBJ2-1; DNA: TGTGCCAGCAGCTCCTCGGGAGGGGTGAACAATGAGCAGTTCTTC; CDR3: CASSSSGGVNNEQFF
V: TRBV12-5; D: .; size: .; J: TRBJ2-1; DNA: TGTGCTAGTTCGGAAGGGGACCCCTCCTACAATGAGCAGTTCTTC; CDR3: CASSEGDPSYNEQFF
V: TRBV18; D: .; size: few; J: TRBJ1-4; DNA: TGTGCCAGCTCACCACCAGCGGGGGATTTGTTTTTT; CDR3: CASSPPAGDLFF
V: TRBV28; D: TRBD2; size: .; J: TRBJ2-4; DNA: TGTGCCAGCAGTTTCGTTGCTAGCGGATCGGAATGGGCGGAAAACATTCAGTACTTC; CDR3: CASSFVASGSEWAENIQYF
V: TRBV25-1; D: .; size: once; J: TRBJ2-3; DNA: TGTGCCAGCAGTGAATACAACCAGCCGGGGACAGATACGCAGTATTTT; CDR3: CASSEYNQPGTDTQYF
V: TRBV11-2; D: .; size: .; J: TRBJ1-2; DNA: TGTGCCAGCAGCTTAGATCTAGAGGGCTACACCTTC; CDR3: CASSLDLEGYTF
V: TRBV25-1; D: .; size: .; J: TRBJ1-1; DNA: TGTGCCAGCAGTGAGGGGGGGGTGGCTTTCTTT; CDR3: CASSEGGVAFF
V: TRBV5-4; D: TRBD1; size: many; J: TRBJ2-3; DNA: TGTGCCAGCAGAGATGACAGGGGGCGGGCCACAGATACGCAGTATTTT; CDR3: CASRDDRGRATDTQYF
V: TRBV7-3; D: .; size: .; J: TRBJ2-5; DNA: TGTGCCAGCAGCTTAACGGGCGTAGGGGCACAAGAGACCCAGTACTTC; CDR3: CASSLTGVGAQETQYF
V: TRBV19; D: .; size: .; J: TRBJ2-3; DNA: TGTGCCAGTATCCTGGGACATAGCACAGATACGCAGTATTTT; CDR3: CASILGHSTDTQYF
V: TRBV18; D: .; size: .; J: TRBJ2-3; DNA: TGTGCCAGCTCACCTATGGGGGGCGCAGATACGCAGTATTTT; CDR3: CASSPMGGADTQYF
V: TRBV27; D: TRBD1; size: .; J: TRBJ2-1; DNA: TGTGCCAGCAGTTTCGACAGGGACCCCTACAATGAGCAGTTCTTC; CDR3: CASSFDRDPYNEQFF
V: TRBV29-1; D: TRBD1; size: .; J: TRBJ2-7; DNA: TGCAGCGCTGACAGGGGGTGTTACGAGCAGTACTTC; CDR3: CSADRGCYEQYF
V: TRBV19; D: .; size: .; J: TRBJ1-2; DNA: TGTGCCAGTAGTCCCCTACGGGGAGGCAGGAATTACGGCTACACCTTC; CDR3: CASSPLRGGRNYGYTF
V: TRBV27; D: .; size: .; J: TRBJ1-1; DNA: TGTGCCAGCAGCCCAGGGACCTCGAACACTGAAGCTTTCTTT; CDR3: CASSPGTSNTEAFF
V: TRBV28; D: .; size: once; J: TRBJ2-7; DNA: TGTGCCAGCAGTTTTGTCCGGGATCCAGCCTACGAGCAGTACTTC; CDR3: CASSFVRDPAYEQYF
V: TRBV28; D: TRBD2; size: .; J: TRBJ2-7; DNA: TGTGCCAGCAAGAGACTAGCGGTTTCCTACGAGCAGTACTTC; CDR3: CASKRLAVSYEQYF
V: TRBV2; D: .; size: few; J: TRBJ1-2; DNA: TGTGCCAGCGGAGGTCTACAGGGTAGCAACTATGGCTACACCTTC; CDR3: CASGGLQGSNYGYTF
V: TRBV9; D: .; size: once; J: TRBJ1-2; DNA: TGTGCCAGCAGCGTAGGGGGACTCCTCAACTATGGCTACACCTTC; CDR3: CASSVGGLLNYGYTF
V: TRBV4-1; D: .; size: .; J: TRBJ2-1; DNA: TGCGCCAGCAGCCAAGGAAGTCCCATAATTCGGGGTGAGCAGTTCTTC; CDR3: CASSQGSPIIRGEQFF
V: TRBV27; D: .; size: .; J: TRBJ1-3; DNA: TGTGCCAGCAGTTTTATGGGAAACACCATATATTTT; CDR3: CASSFMGNTIYF
V: TRBV5-6; D: TRBD1; size: .; J: TRBJ1-2; DNA: TGTGCCAGCAGCACCGGACAGGGTGCTGTTTATGGCTACACCTTC; CDR3: CASSTGQGAVYGYTF
V: TRBV7-2; D: .; size: .; J: TRBJ2-7; DNA: TGTGCCAGCAGCCAGCTCGCGGGACGAGAGCAGTACTTC; CDR3: CASSQLAGREQYF
V: TRBV28; D: .; size: .; J: TRBJ2-5; DNA: TGTGCCAGCAGTTTCGGGGACCAGGGGGGCTGGGAGACCCAGTACTTC; CDR3: CASSFGDQGGWETQYF
V: TRBV28; D: TRBD2; size: .; J: TRBJ2-2; DNA: TGTGCCAGCAGTTGGGGGGAGGGGACGAGCACCGGGGAGCTGTTTTTT; CDR3: CASSWGEGTSTGELFF
V: TRBV7-8; D: .; size: .; J: TRBJ2-7; DNA: TGTGCCAGCAGCGGAAACAGGGTCGCCTACGAGCAGTACTTC; CDR3: CASSGNRVAYEQYF
V: TRBV9; D: .; size: .; J: TRBJ2-1; DNA: TGTGCCAGCAGCGTAGGTACCGTCCCAACCGATGAGCAGTTCTTC; CDR3: CASSVGTVPTDEQFF
V: TRBV30; D: .; size: once; J: TRBJ2-1; DNA: TGTGCCTGGGCAAACCAGTTAGTGGGGGAGCAGTTCTTC; CDR3: CAWANQLVGEQFF
V: TRBV30; D: .; size: .; J: TRBJ1-2; DNA: TGTGCCTGGAGTAAAGGGGGAGACTATGGCTACACCTTC; CDR3: CAWSKGGDYGYTF
V: TRBV11-2; D: TRBD2; size: .; J: TRBJ2-7; DNA: TGTGCCAGCTCAGTTTGGGCGGGAGTTGCGGACGAGCAGTACTTC; CDR3: CASSVWAGVADEQYF
V: TRBV5-1; D: TRBD2; size: .; J: TRBJ2-1; DNA: TGCGCCAGCAGCTTACTAGCGGACTCCTACAATGAGCAGTTCTTC; CDR3: CASSLLADSYNEQFF
V: TRBV28; D: TRBD1; size: .; J: TRBJ2-7; DNA: TGTGCCAGCAGAATGGCACTGGGGACAGCAGAGCCTCAGTACTTC; CDR3: CASRMALGTAEPQYF
V: TRBV25-1; D: .; size: .; J: TRBJ2-7; DNA: TGTGCCAGCAGTGTACAGAGCTCCTACGAGCAGTACTTC; CDR3: CASSVQSSYEQYF
V: TRBV21-1; D: .; size: .; J: TRBJ2-7; DNA: TGTGCCAGCAGCAAAGATTGGTTTAGGACAAATACCTACGAGCAGTACTTC; CDR3: CASSKDWFRTNTYEQYF
V: TRBV25-1; D: .; size: .; J: TRBJ2-3; DNA: TGTGCCAGCAGTGATTCCGCTAGGGCTGCGGATACGCAGTATTTT; CDR3: CASSDSARAADTQYF
V: TRBV6-1; D: .; size: .; J: TRBJ1-3; DNA: TGTGCCAGCACTACAGTAAACTCTGGAAACACCATATATTTT; CDR3: CASTTVNSGNTIYF
V: TRBV5-4; D: TRBD1; size: .; J: TRBJ1-1; DNA: TGTGCCAGCAGCATAGGGGGCCCTGAAGCTTTCTTT; CDR3: CASSIGGPEAFF
V: TRBV4-3; D: .; size: .; J: TRBJ2-5; DNA: TGCGCCAGCAGCCAGAATCTCCAAGAGACCCAGTACTTC; CDR3: CASSQNLQETQYF
V: TRBV6-5; D: .; size: .; J: TRBJ2-2; DNA: TGTGCCAGCACTAGGGGAGCCGGGGAGCTGTTTTTT; CDR3: CASTRGAGELFF
V: TRBV5-4; D: .; size: .; J: TRBJ1-2; DNA: TGTGCCAGCAGCTTGGGACCGAACTATGGCTACACCTTC; CDR3: CASSLGPNYGYTF
V: TRBV5-4; D: .; size: .; J: TRBJ1-2; DNA: TGTGCCAGCAGCTTGGCACCGCGACGGATTAACTATGGCTACACCTTC; CDR3: CASSLAPRRINYGYTF
V: TRBV11-2; D: TRBD1; size: .; J: TRBJ2-7; DNA: TGTGCCAGCAGCTTAGGAGGGGGCCATTACGAGCAGTACTTC; CDR3: CASSLGGGHYEQYF
V: TRBV14; D: .; size: .; J: TRBJ2-5; DNA: TGTGCCAGCAGCCAAGATTTGGGCGGTGACCAGTACTTC; CDR3: CASSQDLGGDQYF
V: TRBV11-2; D: TRBD1; size: .; J: TRBJ2-5; DNA: TGTGCCAGCAGCCTCCGGGACAGGGCTTACCAAGAGACCCAGTACTTC; CDR3: CASSLRDRAYQETQYF
V: TRBV28; D: TRBD1; size: .; J: TRBJ1-4; DNA: TGTGCCAGCAGTAAGAGCGGGACAGGGCGGGAAAAACTGTTTTTT; CDR3: CASSKSGTGREKLFF
V: TRBV28; D: TRBD1; size: .; J: TRBJ1-5; DNA: TGTGCCAGCAGTTCCCCAACAGGGGGCAATCAGCCCCAGCATTTT; CDR3: CASSSPTGGNQPQHF
V: TRBV7-9; D: .; size: .; J: TRBJ1-1; DNA: TGTGCCAGCAGTCAAGACTTGAACACTGAAGCTTTCTTT; CDR3: CASSQDLNTEAFF
V: TRBV6-1; D: .; size: .; J: TRBJ2-1; DNA: TGTGCCAGCACCAAGCAGCTGGGGACCTACAATGAGCAGTTCTTC; CDR3: CASTKQLGTYNEQFF
V: TRBV19; D: .; size: .; J: TRBJ1-5; DNA: TGTGCCAGTAGTACCAATCGGGCAGTAGCGAGCAATCAGCCCCAGCATTTT; CDR3: CASSTNRAVASNQPQHF
V: TRBV28; D: TRBD2; size: .; J: TRBJ2-3; DNA: TGTGCCAGCAGTTTATTCGAAGCGGGAGACGGCACAGATACGCAGTATTTT; CDR3: CASSLFEAGDGTDTQYF
V: TRBV5-6; D: .; size: .; J: TRBJ1-2; DNA: TGTGCCAGCAGCTTACGGAGAGACAGGCTCAACTATGGCTACACCTTC; CDR3: CASSLRRDRLNYGYTF